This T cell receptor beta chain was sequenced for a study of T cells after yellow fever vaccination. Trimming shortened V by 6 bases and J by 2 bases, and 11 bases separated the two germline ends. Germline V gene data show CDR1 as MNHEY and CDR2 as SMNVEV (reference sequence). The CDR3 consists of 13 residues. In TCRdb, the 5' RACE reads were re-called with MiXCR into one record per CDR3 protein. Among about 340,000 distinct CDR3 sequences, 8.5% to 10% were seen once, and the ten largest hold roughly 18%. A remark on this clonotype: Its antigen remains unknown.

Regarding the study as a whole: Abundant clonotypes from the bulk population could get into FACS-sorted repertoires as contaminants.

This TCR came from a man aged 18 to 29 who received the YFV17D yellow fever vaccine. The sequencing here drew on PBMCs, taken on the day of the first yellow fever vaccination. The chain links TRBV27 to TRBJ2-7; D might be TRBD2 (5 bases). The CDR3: CASREDPTYEQYF. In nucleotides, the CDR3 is TGTGCCAGCAGGGAGGACCCCACCTACGAGCAGTACTTC.